Only a few counts were recorded for the clone carrying this T cell receptor (beta chain). What it binds is not known. V lost 5 bases and J lost 1, with 15 bases in between. The CDR3 extends over 15 amino acids. Germline CDR1 is DFQATT and CDR2 is SNEGSKA (reference sequence). The data were taken from a study of T-cell memory formation after mild COVID-19. Study-level background: Across donors, TCR clusters were largely donor specific.

Study results and limitations: Largely, contracting CD4+ clones fell within CM and EM, and contracting CD8+ clones within EMRA. Pre-infection memory contained some responding clones, which suggested that cross-reactive memory had joined.

The authors produced TCR alpha and TCR beta cDNA libraries with sample barcodes and UMIs by 5'RACE using constant-segment primers. In TCRdb, the 5' RACE reads were re-called with MiXCR into one record per CDR3 protein. The sample includes 500,000 to 550,000 distinct CDR3 sequences, roughly 22% of them seen just once. This TCR came from an adult woman who had mild COVID-19 (a few samples of this study predate the infection). Cell type and time point are not known. The chain links TRBV20-1 to TRBJ1-5; D remains unclear. Sequencing was done on a sample of PBMCs or a T cell subset sorted from them (not recorded which). The CDR3 DNA is TGCAGTGCTCCTGCGGGGTACGGGAGCAATCAGCCCCAGCATTTT. Encoded protein: CSAPAGYGSNQPQHF.